This T cell receptor beta chain was captured by sequencing in a study of metastatic and nonmetastatic thyroid tumors. There are many counts of this clone. Until they underwent thyroid surgery, no patient had received any treatment. Germline V CDR1 and CDR2: SGHAT, FQNNGV. The CDR3 runs 18 residues. V lost 0 bases, J lost 3 bases, and 18 bases lay in between. Source study methods: Clinicopathological groups of papillary thyroid cancer showed CDR3 differences that were used to build a distant-metastasis classifier. TCRdb re-called clones via MiXCR from the PCR reads. TCRdb, not the authors, supplied the V and J calls. The table includes some 9,100 clones, approximately 9.9% detected once.

The rearrangement joins TRBV11-2 to TRBJ1-3; unclear D gene. This sequence originates from a female donor with papillary thyroid cancer or a benign thyroid nodule (not recorded which). Some clones in this sample may be carry-over from other donors' samples. Sequenced input: tumor tissue. In DNA, the CDR3 is TGTGCCAGCAGCTTAGAATTTTTGACAAGGAACCGTGGAAACACCATATATTTT. It is translated as CASSLEFLTRNRGNTIYF.